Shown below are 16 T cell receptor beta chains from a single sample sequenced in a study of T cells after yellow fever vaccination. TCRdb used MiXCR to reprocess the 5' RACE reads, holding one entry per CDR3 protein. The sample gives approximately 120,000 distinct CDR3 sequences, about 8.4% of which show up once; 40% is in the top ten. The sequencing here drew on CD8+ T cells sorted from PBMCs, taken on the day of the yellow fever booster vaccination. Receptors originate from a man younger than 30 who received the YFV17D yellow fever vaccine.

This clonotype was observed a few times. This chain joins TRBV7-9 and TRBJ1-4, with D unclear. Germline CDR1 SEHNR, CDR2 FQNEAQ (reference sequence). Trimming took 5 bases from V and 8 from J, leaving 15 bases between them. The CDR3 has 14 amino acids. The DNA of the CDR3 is TGTGCCAGCAGCGCGGGATATCTCACGGAAAAACTGTTTTTT. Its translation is CASSAGYLTEKLFF.

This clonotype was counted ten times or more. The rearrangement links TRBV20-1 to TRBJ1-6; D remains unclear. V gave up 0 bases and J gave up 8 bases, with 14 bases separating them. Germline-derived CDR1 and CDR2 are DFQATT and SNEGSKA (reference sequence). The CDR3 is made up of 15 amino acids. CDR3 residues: CSARDGQTDYSPLHF. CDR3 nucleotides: TGCAGTGCTAGAGATGGGCAGACGGACTATTCACCCCTCCACTTT.

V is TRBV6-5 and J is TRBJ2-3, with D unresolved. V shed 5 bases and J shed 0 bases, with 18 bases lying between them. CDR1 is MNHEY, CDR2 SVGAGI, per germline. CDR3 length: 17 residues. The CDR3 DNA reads TGTGCCAGCAGTCCTTACGCCATTCGCCGCAGCACAGATACGCAGTATTTT. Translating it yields CASSPYAIRRSTDTQYF.

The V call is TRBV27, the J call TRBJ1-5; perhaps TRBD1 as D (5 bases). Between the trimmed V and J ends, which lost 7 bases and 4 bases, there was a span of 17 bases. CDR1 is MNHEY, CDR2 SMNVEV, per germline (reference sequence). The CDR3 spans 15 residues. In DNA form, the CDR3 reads TGTGCCAGCAAACCCGTGGGGGTTTCGAATCAGCCCCAGCATTTT. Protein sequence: CASKPVGVSNQPQHF.

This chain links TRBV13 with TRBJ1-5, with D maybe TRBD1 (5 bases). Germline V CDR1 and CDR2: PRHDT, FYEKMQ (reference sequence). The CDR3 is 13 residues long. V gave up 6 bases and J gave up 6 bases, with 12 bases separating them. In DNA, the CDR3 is TGTGCCAGCAGTGCCGGGGGGGGTCAGCCCCAGCATTTT. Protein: CASSAGGGQPQHF.

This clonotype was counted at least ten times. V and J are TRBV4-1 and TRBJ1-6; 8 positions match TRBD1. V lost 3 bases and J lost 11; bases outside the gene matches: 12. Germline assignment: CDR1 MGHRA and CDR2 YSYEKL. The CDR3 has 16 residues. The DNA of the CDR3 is TGCGCCAGCAGCCAGGGACACCCGGGACAGGCGGCACCCCTCCACTTT. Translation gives CASSQGHPGQAAPLHF.

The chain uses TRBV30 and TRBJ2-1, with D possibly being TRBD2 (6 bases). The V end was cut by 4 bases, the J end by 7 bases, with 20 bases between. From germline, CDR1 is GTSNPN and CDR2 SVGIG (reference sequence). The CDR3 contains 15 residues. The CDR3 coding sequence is TGTGCCTGGACGGGCGGGGCCTCATCGGGGAATGAGCAGTTCTTC. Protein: CAWTGGASSGNEQFF.

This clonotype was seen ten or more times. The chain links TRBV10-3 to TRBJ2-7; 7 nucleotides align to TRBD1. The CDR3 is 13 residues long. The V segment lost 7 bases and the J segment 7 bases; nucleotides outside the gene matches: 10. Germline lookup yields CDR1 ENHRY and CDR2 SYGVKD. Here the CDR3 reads CAIKRAGDREQYF. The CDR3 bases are TGTGCCATCAAGAGGGCAGGGGACAGAGAGCAGTACTTC.

This CDR3 is CASQGRENQPQHF. The CDR3 DNA sequence: TGTGCCAGCCAGGGCAGGGAGAATCAGCCCCAGCATTTT. The chain links TRBV6-6 to TRBJ1-5; TRBD1 might be the D (5 bases). CDR1 MNHNY and CDR2 SVGAGI come from the germline V gene (reference sequence). With 8 bases removed from V and 4 bases from J, the gap between germline ends came to 12 bases. This CDR3 has 13 amino acids.

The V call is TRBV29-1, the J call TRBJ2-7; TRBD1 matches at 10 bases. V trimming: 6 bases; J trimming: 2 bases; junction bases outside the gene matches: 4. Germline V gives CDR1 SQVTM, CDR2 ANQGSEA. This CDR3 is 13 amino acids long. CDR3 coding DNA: TGCAGCGTGGGGGGACAGGGGACCTACGAGCAGTACTTC. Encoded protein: CSVGGQGTYEQYF.

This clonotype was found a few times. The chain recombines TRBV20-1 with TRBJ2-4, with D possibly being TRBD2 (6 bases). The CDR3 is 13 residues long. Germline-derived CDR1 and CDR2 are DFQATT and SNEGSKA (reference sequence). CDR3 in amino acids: CSARGSAKNIQYF. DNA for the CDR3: TGCAGCGCGCGGGGAAGCGCCAAAAACATTCAGTACTTC.

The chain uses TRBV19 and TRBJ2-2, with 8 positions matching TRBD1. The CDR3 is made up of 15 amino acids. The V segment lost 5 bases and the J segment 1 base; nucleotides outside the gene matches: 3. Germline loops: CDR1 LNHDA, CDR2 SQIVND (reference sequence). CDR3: CASSGTGWNTGELFF. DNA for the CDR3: TGTGCCAGTAGTGGGACAGGCTGGAACACCGGGGAGCTGTTTTTT.

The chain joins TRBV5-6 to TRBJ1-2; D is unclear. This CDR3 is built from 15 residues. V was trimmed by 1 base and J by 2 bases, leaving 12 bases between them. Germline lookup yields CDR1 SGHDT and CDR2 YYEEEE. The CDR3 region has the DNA TGTGCCAGCAGCTTGCCCCTCACCCTAAACTATGGCTACACCTTC. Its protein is CASSLPLTLNYGYTF.

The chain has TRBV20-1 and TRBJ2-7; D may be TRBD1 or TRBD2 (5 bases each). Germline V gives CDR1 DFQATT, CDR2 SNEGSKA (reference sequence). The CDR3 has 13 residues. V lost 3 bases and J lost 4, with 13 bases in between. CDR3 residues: CSASPGQAYEQYV. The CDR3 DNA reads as TGCAGTGCTAGTCCGGGGCAGGCGTACGAGCAGTACGTC.

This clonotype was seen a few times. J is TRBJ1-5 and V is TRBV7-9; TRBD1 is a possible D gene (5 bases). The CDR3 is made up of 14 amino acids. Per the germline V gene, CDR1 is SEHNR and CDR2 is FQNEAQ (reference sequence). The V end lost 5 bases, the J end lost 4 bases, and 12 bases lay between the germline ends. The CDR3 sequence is CASSTGRGNQPQHF. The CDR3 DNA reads TGTGCCAGCAGCACAGGCCGGGGAAATCAGCCCCAGCATTTT.

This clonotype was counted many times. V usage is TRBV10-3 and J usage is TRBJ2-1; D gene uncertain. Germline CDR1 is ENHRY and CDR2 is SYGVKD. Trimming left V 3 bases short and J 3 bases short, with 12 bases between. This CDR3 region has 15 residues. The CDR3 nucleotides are TGTGCCATCAGTGAAGACTTCACCAACTACAATGAGCAGTTCTTC. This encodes CAISEDFTNYNEQFF.